This T cell receptor beta chain derives from a study of post-analysis software for immune sequencing data. Study context: Recorded subtypes: relapsing-remitting, secondary progressive, progressive-relapsing; some patients unannotated. Study-level findings and limits: TRBV segments more frequent in patients than in controls numbered roughly 5 and included TRBV5-6, TRBV5-1 and TRBV20-1. Significantly lower normalized Chao1 diversity was found in patients with multiple sclerosis relative to controls.

CDR3 length equals 16 residues. Germline loops: CDR1 MNHEY, CDR2 SMNVEV (reference sequence). In regard to this clonotype: What it binds is not known.

Tagging with unique molecular identifiers was a feature of the TCR beta cDNA libraries. TCRdb analysed the PCR reads with MiXCR anew, one entry per CDR3 protein. The sample lists some 800,000 distinct CDR3 sequences, roughly 50% seen once, with approximately 5% in the top ten. The sample taken for sequencing was blood. This clonotype was obtained from a girl aged 5 to 17 with multiple sclerosis. This chain uses TRBV27 with TRBJ2-4; D possibly corresponds to TRBD2 (7 bases). The J call is uncertain, as TRBJ2-7 better fits the DNA end. CDR3 DNA: TGTGCCAGCAGTTCCCAAGGGGGGGTCGGTACGTACGAGCAGTACTTC. Translating it yields CASSSQGGVGTYEQYF.